These 3 T cell receptor beta chains came from one sample sequenced in a study of CD8 T cells in Susac syndrome. RNA, at about 0.45 to 1 ug, was reverse transcribed with random hexamers. In TCRdb, the immunoSEQ multiplex PCR reads were re-called with MiXCR into one record per CDR3 protein. The sample carries 55,000 to 85,000 distinct CDR3 sequences, 96% recorded once. The sample consisted of CD4+ T cells from PBMCs. The receptors derive from a human donor with multiple sclerosis.

The chain carries TRBV28 and TRBJ2-3; D not certain. Germline V lookup: CDR1 MDHEN, CDR2 SYDVKM. Between the trimmed V and J ends, which lost 5 bases and 4 bases, there was a span of 7 bases. The CDR3 covers 12 residues. Here the CDR3 reads CASSIPADTQYF. The CDR3 DNA sequence: TGTGCCAGCAGTATCCCTGCAGATACGCAGTATTTT.

V gene TRBV20-1 combines with J gene TRBJ2-3, with 8 positions matching TRBD1. This CDR3 has 12 amino acids. Germline loops: CDR1 DFQATT, CDR2 SNEGSKA (reference sequence). Trimming took 4 bases from V and 11 from J; bases not matched to a gene: 8. The DNA for the CDR3 is TGCAGTGCTACCGGGACAGGAGTCAAGCAGTATTTT. This gives the protein CSATGTGVKQYF.

The chain couples TRBV19 to TRBJ1-2; D is ambiguous. Germline V gives CDR1 LNHDA, CDR2 SQIVND (reference sequence). This CDR3 has 14 residues. V dropped 0 bases and J dropped 8 bases, with 13 bases sitting between them. CDR3 sequence (DNA): TGTGCCAGTAGTATAGATGGACCCCGAGCAGGCTACACCTTC. Its protein is CASSIDGPRAGYTF.